The following is a T cell receptor beta chain sequence with its context. The antigen is not known. This specimen belongs to a study of cytomegalovirus exposure and HLA in healthy donors. Turning to the study itself: An early data release held around 80 million unique TCRs from HLA-typed donors.

Germline loops: CDR1 MNHNS, CDR2 SASEGT. V was trimmed by 2 bases and J by 5 bases, leaving 9 bases between them. The CDR3 sequence is 13 residues long. Study-wide results and limits: Among TCR beta chains, those listed as cytomegalovirus-associated numbered around 160. It was reported that the classifier diagnosed cytomegalovirus status with high specificity and sensitivity in both the original and validation cohorts. Segments of the TCR beta V type were, in most cases, productive about 87% or about 30% of the time in an earlier analysis.

PCR primers comprised 60 Vbeta and 13 Jbeta primers. The assay was immunoSEQ multiplex PCR, and TCRdb's table has in-frame clones only and misses some. Among 120,000 or so clones listed, 81% were seen once. This chain connects TRBV6-1 to TRBJ1-2, with unresolved D. The source material was PBMCs. This clonotype originated in a man between 18 and 29 years old in good health and CMV-seropositive. CDR3 loop: CASSESLRYGYTF. CDR3 nucleotides: TGTGCCAGCAGTGAATCGTTGAGGTATGGCTACACCTTC.